Listed below are T cell receptor beta chains from one sample, sequenced in a study of cytomegalovirus exposure and HLA in healthy donors. This table comes from immunoSEQ multiplex PCR, and its TCRdb copy is limited to in-frame clones, with some not included. The table lists about 140,000 clones, roughly 80% of them singletons, with approximately 15% in the top ten. The sample comprised PBMCs. The origin of the receptors is a middle-aged woman in good health and CMV-seronegative. Both conserved end residues are part of each CDR3. D genes are given only for firm matches. Part of the rows lack a size; the others show once, few, many or a class for expanded clones.

d_call cdr3_length j_call v_call clone_size cdr3_nt cdr3_aa
NA 15 TRBJ1-1 TRBV27 NA TGTGCCAGCAGTCAGACCCCCGGTGGGCGCACTGAAGCTTTCTTT CASSQTPGGRTEAFF
TRBD1 12 TRBJ1-2 TRBV7-2 NA TGTGCCAGCAGCTTAACAGGGGAAGGCTACACCTTC CASSLTGEGYTF
TRBD2 16 TRBJ2-3 TRBV19 few TGTGCCAGTAGTGCCCCGGGACTACCTAGCACAGATACGCAGTATTTT CASSAPGLPSTDTQYF
TRBD1 14 TRBJ1-1 TRBV5-1 NA TGCGCCAGCAGAGCCGGGACAGCGAACACTGAAGCTTTCTTT CASRAGTANTEAFF
NA 15 TRBJ1-3 TRBV18 NA TGTGCCAGCTCACCAACTTTGGACGGAGGGGACACCATATATTTT CASSPTLDGGDTIYF
TRBD2 16 TRBJ2-5 TRBV10-3 NA TGTGCCATCAGTGATTGGGAAGCGGGAGAGGGAGAGACCCAGTACTTC CAISDWEAGEGETQYF
NA 14 TRBJ2-3 TRBV7-2 NA TGTGCCAGCAGCTCACCAGGGTGGGCAGATACGCAGTATTTT CASSSPGWADTQYF
NA 14 TRBJ2-3 TRBV28 NA TGTGCCAGCAGTTTCGCCCCACAGACAGATACGCAGTATTTT CASSFAPQTDTQYF
NA 15 TRBJ1-1 TRBV5-4 NA TGTGCCAGCAGCTCCGGGAGAGAGATTTCTAGGGAAGCTTTCTTT CASSSGREISREAFF
NA 14 TRBJ2-1 TRBV18 NA TGTGCCAGCTCACCAGCCACAGGGTACAATGAGCAGTTCTTC CASSPATGYNEQFF
TRBD2 14 TRBJ2-5 TRBV7-2 NA TGTGCCAGCAGCTTGCGGCTAGCGGGGGAGACCCAGTACTTC CASSLRLAGETQYF
NA 15 TRBJ1-6 TRBV2 NA TGTGCCAGCCACTTGGGGGGGGCCTATAATTCACCCCTCCACTTT CASHLGGAYNSPLHF
TRBD1 15 TRBJ1-3 TRBV6-1 once TGTGCCAGCACCGAAACGACAGGGCTGGGAAACACCATATATTTT CASTETTGLGNTIYF
NA 16 TRBJ2-6 TRBV7-2 NA TGTGCCAGCAGCCCTAACAGGGACTCTGGGGCCAACGTCCTGACTTTC CASSPNRDSGANVLTF
NA 14 TRBJ1-2 TRBV19 NA TGTGCCAGTAAGTTCGTCGCGGGTTACTATGGCTACACCTTC CASKFVAGYYGYTF
NA 14 TRBJ2-2 TRBV6-1 few TGTGCCAGCAGTCCGGAGACAGACACCGGGGAGCTGTTTTTT CASSPETDTGELFF
TRBD1 14 TRBJ1-1 TRBV9 NA TGTGCCAGCAGCCAAAGGGACAGGAACACTGAAGCTTTCTTT CASSQRDRNTEAFF
NA 14 TRBJ1-2 TRBV4-1 NA TGCGCCAGCAGCCAAGACCGTGTTAACTATGGCTACACCTTC CASSQDRVNYGYTF
NA 14 TRBJ1-5 TRBV5-5 NA TGTGCCAGCAGCTTAGAGAGCCTCAATCAGCCCCAGCATTTT CASSLESLNQPQHF
NA 13 TRBJ2-7 TRBV10-3 NA TGTGCCATCAGTGACGGGCTCAGCGGGGAGCAGTACTTC CAISDGLSGEQYF
TRBD1 16 TRBJ1-4 TRBV18 once TGTGCCAGCTCCCCGGGACAGGGAAGCACTAATGAAAAACTGTTTTTT CASSPGQGSTNEKLFF
TRBD1 15 TRBJ2-4 TRBV19 NA TGTGCCAGTAGTGCCAGCAGGGGGCCTCATAACATTCAGTACTTC CASSASRGPHNIQYF
TRBD1 16 TRBJ2-3 TRBV4-3 NA TGCGCCAGCAGCCAAGATTTCGACAGGGCAGGAGATACGCAGTATTTT CASSQDFDRAGDTQYF
TRBD1 17 TRBJ2-4 TRBV12-5 NA TGTGCTAGTGGTTTGGTACTGGGGACAGGGGGGGAGAACATTCAGTACTTC CASGLVLGTGGENIQYF
NA 13 TRBJ2-7 TRBV4-3 few TGCGCCAGCAGCCAAGGACTTAATTACGAGCAGTACTTC CASSQGLNYEQYF
NA 17 TRBJ2-3 TRBV4-3 NA TGCGCCAGCAGCCAAGATGGTGGGGGGATCCGCACAGATACGCAGTATTTT CASSQDGGGIRTDTQYF
TRBD2 16 TRBJ2-5 TRBV7-7 NA TGTGCCAGCAGCCCTAGACTAGCGGGGGGGCGTGAGACCCAGTACTTC CASSPRLAGGRETQYF
TRBD1 12 TRBJ1-1 TRBV2 few TGTGCCAGTAACCGGGACAGGGGTGAAGCTTTCTTT CASNRDRGEAFF
NA 12 TRBJ2-3 TRBV12-5 NA TGTGCTAGTGGTCATAATGCAGATGCGCAGTATTTT CASGHNADAQYF